This T cell receptor beta chain was documented in a study of cytomegalovirus exposure and HLA in healthy donors. The PCR had 60 Vbeta and 13 Jbeta primers. Clones were read by immunoSEQ multiplex PCR, and TCRdb kept only the in-frame ones, dropping some. The sample yields around 130,000 clones, around 8.5% seen once. This clone was observed a handful of times. This clonotype was obtained from a man between 35 and 55 years old in good health and CMV-seronegative. The sequenced sample was PBMCs.

The CDR3 region has the DNA TGTGCCAGCAGTGAAGCGACAGCGGGGGGAGAGACCCAGTACTTC. This encodes CASSEATAGGETQYF. The chain is built from TRBV6-1 and TRBJ2-5, with 9 bases fitting TRBD2. The CDR3 consists of 15 residues. Unmatched junction bases numbered 3, after V lost 0 bases and J lost 4 bases. From germline, CDR1 is MNHNS and CDR2 SASEGT.